This T cell receptor beta chain came from a study of regulatory T cells in long-lasting Graves disease. Time point in this sample: newly diagnosed GD, antithyroid drugs for less than 3 months. There was RNA extracted from PBMCs, and the TCR library was made from it. Germline CDR1 reads SNHLY; CDR2 reads FYNNEI. With 5 bases removed from V and 7 bases from J, the gap between germline ends came to 12 bases. This CDR3 is 14 amino acids long. This clonotype was observed at least ten times. Arm-PCR of CDR3 regions with iRepertoire HTBI primers generated TCR beta libraries. MiXCR was run by TCRdb on the multiplex PCR reads, yielding one entry per CDR3 protein. Of about 460,000 distinct CDR3 sequences in the sample, 11% to 15% were seen once. These records were also assigned to another study, of T cells in Graves' hyperthyroidism and ophthalmopathy.

The sequencing used peripheral blood mononuclear cells (PBMCs), collected at new diagnosis, from a patient treated with antithyroid drugs. This receptor was obtained from a woman aged 45-59 years with Graves disease. V usage is TRBV2 and J usage is TRBJ1-6; TRBD1 is a possible D gene (6 bases). In nucleotides, the CDR3 is TGTGCCAGCAGTTACGGACAGCTAAATTCACCCCTCCACTTT. Translating gives CASSYGQLNSPLHF.